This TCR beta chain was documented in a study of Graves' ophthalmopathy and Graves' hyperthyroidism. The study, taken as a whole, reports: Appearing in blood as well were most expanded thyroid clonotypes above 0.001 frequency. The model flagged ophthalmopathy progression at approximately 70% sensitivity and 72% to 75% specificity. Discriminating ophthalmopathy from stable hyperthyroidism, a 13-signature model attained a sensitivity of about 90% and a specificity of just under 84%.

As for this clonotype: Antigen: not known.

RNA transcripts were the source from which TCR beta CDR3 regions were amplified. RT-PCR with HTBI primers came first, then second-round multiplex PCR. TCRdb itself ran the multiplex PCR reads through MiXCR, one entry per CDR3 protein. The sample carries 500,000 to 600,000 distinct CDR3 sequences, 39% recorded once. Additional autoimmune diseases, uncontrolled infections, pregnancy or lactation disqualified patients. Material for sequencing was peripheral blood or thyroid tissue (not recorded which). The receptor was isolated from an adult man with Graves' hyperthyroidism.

CDR3 DNA sequence: TGTGCCTGGAGTGTAGGGCAGCGTGCGGATGAAAAACTGTTTTTT. Translating it yields CAWSVGQRADEKLFF. The rearrangement joins TRBV30 to TRBJ1-4; D remains unclear. The CDR3 sequence is 15 residues long. V was trimmed by 0 bases and J by 6 bases, leaving 14 bases between them. Germline CDR1 and CDR2: GTSNPN and SVGIG (reference sequence).